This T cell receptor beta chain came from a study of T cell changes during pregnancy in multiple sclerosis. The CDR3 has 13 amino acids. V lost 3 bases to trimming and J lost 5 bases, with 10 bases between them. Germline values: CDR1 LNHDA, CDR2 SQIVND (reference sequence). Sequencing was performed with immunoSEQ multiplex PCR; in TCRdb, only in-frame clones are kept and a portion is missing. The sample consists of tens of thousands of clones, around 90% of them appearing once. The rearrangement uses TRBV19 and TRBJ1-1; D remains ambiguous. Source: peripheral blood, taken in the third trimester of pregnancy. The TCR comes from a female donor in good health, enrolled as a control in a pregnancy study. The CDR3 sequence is CASSIPRWTEAFF. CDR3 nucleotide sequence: TGTGCCAGTAGTATTCCTCGGTGGACTGAAGCTTTCTTT. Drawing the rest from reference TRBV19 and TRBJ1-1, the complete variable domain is DGGITQSPKYLFRKEGQNVTLSCEQNLNHDAMYWYRQDPGQGLRLIYYSQIVNDFQKGDIAEGYSVSREKKESFPLTVTSAQKNPTAFYLCASSIPRWTEAFFGQGTRLTVV.